The 23 T cell receptor beta chains below were found in one sample sequenced in a study of CD8+ T cells in alopecia areata. cDNA prepared by RNA extraction and subsequent reverse transcription served as the template for sequencing. Using immunoSEQ multiplex PCR, the repertoire was profiled, and TCRdb retains in-frame clones only, with some absent. Of roughly 200,000 clones in the sample, about 61% were seen once. Sequenced: CD8+ T cells sorted from blood. These receptors originate from a human donor in good health.

This chain links TRBV9 with TRBJ2-4, with D possibly matching TRBD1 (6 bases). The germline V gene has CDR1 SGDLS and CDR2 YYNGEE. Trimming pared 4 bases from V and 1 base from J, leaving 12 bases between. This CDR3 has 15 residues. CDR3 coding DNA: TGTGCCAGCAGCCCCTCAGGGGTGGCCAAAAACATTCAGTACTTC. It codes for CASSPSGVAKNIQYF.

V and J are TRBV7-2 and TRBJ1-1, with D uncertain. V was cut by 1 base and J by 0 bases, with 9 bases left in between. Germline CDR1 SGHTA, CDR2 FQGNSA. This CDR3 spans 15 amino acids. The CDR3 sequence is CASSLDARLNTEAFF. CDR3 bases: TGTGCCAGCAGCTTAGATGCCAGGTTGAACACTGAAGCTTTCTTT.

This clone was recorded once. V is TRBV2 and J is TRBJ1-2; 8 bases align to TRBD1. The CDR3 loop spans 16 amino acids. J gave up 1 base and V 8 bases, and 12 bases lay outside the gene matches. Germline assignment: CDR1 SNHLY and CDR2 FYNNEI. CDR3 in amino acids: CASQFPTGGDNYGYTF. In DNA form, the CDR3 reads TGTGCCAGCCAATTTCCCACAGGGGGAGATAACTATGGCTACACCTTC.

This sequence joins TRBV2 and TRBJ1-1; D is ambiguous. This CDR3 is 15 amino acids long. CDR1 is SNHLY, CDR2 FYNNEI, per germline. V was pared by 1 base and J by 0 bases, with 9 bases between. The CDR3 loop is CASSEVVGMNTEAFF. CDR3 DNA sequence: TGTGCCAGCAGTGAAGTCGTAGGGATGAACACTGAAGCTTTCTTT.

This clone was detected a few times. The genes are TRBV5-6 and TRBJ2-6; perhaps TRBD2 as D (5 bases). Trimming cost V 2 bases and J 0 bases, with 9 bases left between them. CDR3 size: 16 residues. Germline CDR1 and CDR2: SGHDT and YYEEEE. This chain's CDR3 is CASSFIRDSGANVLTF. The CDR3 DNA reads TGTGCCAGCAGCTTCATTCGGGACTCTGGGGCCAACGTCCTGACTTTC.

To note about this clone: A read error may produce the germline difference seen at one junction end. The chain couples TRBV4-1 to TRBJ2-7; possible D gene TRBD2, 5 bases. The CDR3 spans 14 residues. CDR1 is MGHRA and CDR2 is YSYEKL in the germline V gene. Here the CDR3 DNA reads TGCGCCAGCAGCGAAGAGGGCCTCTCCTACGAGCAGTACTTC. Its protein is CASSEEGLSYEQYF.

As to this clone: Other DNA sequences in the same sample also yield this CDR3. The chain uses TRBV29-1 and TRBJ2-7; 8 nucleotides align to TRBD2. From germline, CDR1 is SQVTM and CDR2 ANQGSEA. J was trimmed by 0 bases and V by 4 bases; bases with no gene match: 2. CDR3 length: 13 residues. The CDR3 sequence: CSVAGGSSYEQYF. The CDR3, as DNA: TGCAGCGTTGCGGGGGGGAGCTCCTACGAGCAGTACTTC.

This chain uses TRBV7-2 with TRBJ2-3, with D tentatively TRBD2 (5 bases). V lost 3 bases and J lost 2, with 15 bases in between. Germline CDR1 is SGHTA and CDR2 is FQGNSA. CDR3 size: 16 residues. The CDR3 sequence: CASSLTFRGNTDTQYF. The CDR3 DNA reads TGTGCCAGCAGCTTGACTTTTCGGGGTAACACAGATACGCAGTATTTT.

The chain uses TRBV9 and TRBJ2-5; D gene uncertain. Per the germline V gene, CDR1 is SGDLS and CDR2 is YYNGEE. V lost 0 bases, J lost 5 bases, and 14 bases lay in between. CDR3 length: 15 residues. The CDR3 loop is CASSVDGAGGETQYF. As DNA, the CDR3 is TGTGCCAGCAGCGTAGACGGCGCTGGTGGGGAGACCCAGTACTTC. Complete variable domain (other parts from reference TRBV9 and TRBJ2-5): DSGVTQTPKHLITATGQRVTLRCSPRSGDLSVYWYQQSLDQGLQFLIQYYNGEERAKGNILERFSAQQFPDLHSELNLSSLELGDSALYFCASSVDGAGGETQYFGPGTRLLVL.

The chain is built from TRBV30 and TRBJ2-1; D gene uncertain. V was shortened by 5 bases and J by 2 bases, with 10 bases between the two germline ends. Germline V gives CDR1 GTSNPN, CDR2 SVGIG (reference sequence). The CDR3 has 13 amino acids. In DNA form, the CDR3 reads TGTGCCTGGGGCCTATTAACCTACAATGAGCAGTTCTTC. This codes for CAWGLLTYNEQFF.

This rearrangement joins TRBV4-1 to TRBJ2-3; TRBD2 aligns across 11 bases. In germline, CDR1 is MGHRA, CDR2 YSYEKL. The ends lost 4 bases at V and 2 bases at J; junction bases unmatched: 5. This CDR3 has 16 amino acids. The CDR3 DNA reads TGCGCCAGCAGCCCGGGACTAGCGGCCTACACAGATACGCAGTATTTT. This translates into CASSPGLAAYTDTQYF.

This chain connects TRBV7-9 to TRBJ2-7; no clear D. CDR1 is SEHNR and CDR2 is FQNEAQ in the germline V gene (reference sequence). Trimming stripped 8 bases from V and 4 bases from J, with 12 bases between. The CDR3 totals 12 residues. CDR3 coding DNA: TGTGCCAGCTACGGGCAGACTTACGAGCAGTACTTC. Amino acid sequence: CASYGQTYEQYF.

With respect to this clone: At one end the junction does not follow the germline gene, possibly because of a read error. The V and J genes are TRBV29-1 and TRBJ2-1; a weak D match, TRBD1 (5 bases). This CDR3 has 16 amino acids. Germline CDR1 is SQVTM and CDR2 is ANQGSEA. The CDR3 here is CSVEGSLLTEYNEQFF. CDR3 bases: TGCAGCGTGGAAGGGTCACTACTGACAGAATACAATGAGCAGTTCTTC.

This clone was seen only once. The chain links TRBV30 to TRBJ2-2, with D hard to call. Trimming took 4 bases from V and 3 from J, leaving 3 bases between them. In germline, CDR1 is GTSNPN, CDR2 SVGIG (reference sequence). CDR3 length: 11 residues. The CDR3 DNA follows: TGTGCCTGGATACACACCGGGGAGCTGTTTTTT. It is translated as CAWIHTGELFF. The variable domain in full, with the rest retrieved from reference TRBV30 and TRBJ2-2, is SQTIHQWPATLVQPVGSPLSLECTVEGTSNPNLYWYRQAAGRGLQLLFYSVGIGQISSEVPQNLSASRPQDRQFILSSKKLLLSDSGFYLCAWIHTGELFFGEGSRLTVL.

Only one count was recorded for this clone. The gene calls are TRBV29-1 and TRBJ2-1, with 10 positions matching TRBD2. V was pared by 1 base and J by 4 bases, with 4 bases of the junction left unmatched. CDR1 is SQVTM, CDR2 ANQGSEA, per germline. CDR3 length equals 15 residues. The chain's CDR3 is CSVEGTSGFYNEQFF. The CDR3 bases are TGCAGCGTTGAAGGGACTAGCGGCTTTTACAATGAGCAGTTCTTC.

The rearrangement joins TRBV5-5 to TRBJ2-7; the D gene is possibly TRBD1 (6 bases). CDR3 size: 13 residues. V lost 4 bases and J 5 bases, leaving 13 bases between the germline ends. Germline V gene lookup returns CDR1 SGHKS and CDR2 YYEKEE (reference sequence). CDR3 protein: CASSGDKRNEQYF. The CDR3 DNA reads as TGTGCCAGCAGCGGGGACAAAAGGAACGAGCAGTACTTC.

The gene calls are TRBV21-1 and TRBJ1-2. TRBV21-1 is termed a pseudogene. The CDR3 length is 13 residues. For the CDR3, the DNA is TGTGCCAGCACCATCAAGAGGGGTTGTGGCTACACCTTC. Translated: CASTIKRGCGYTF.

The chain carries TRBV4-1 and TRBJ1-2; D ambiguous. CDR1 MGHRA and CDR2 YSYEKL come from the germline V gene. The CDR3 is 14 amino acids. Deletions cut 0 bases from V and 5 bases from J, with 10 bases between. CDR3 region: CASSQDGVGYGYTF. The DNA for the CDR3 is TGCGCCAGCAGCCAAGATGGGGTCGGGTATGGCTACACCTTC.

The J gene is TRBJ2-1, the V gene TRBV15; D is undetermined. Trimming took 0 bases from V and 5 from J, leaving 5 bases between them. CDR3 length: 13 residues. Germline V gene data show CDR1 as LNHNV and CDR2 as YYDKDF (reference sequence). The chain's CDR3 is CATSRDRDNEQFF. The CDR3 nucleotides read TGTGCCACCAGCAGAGATAGGGACAATGAGCAGTTCTTC. The full variable domain, with the rest looked up from reference TRBV15 and TRBJ2-1, is DAMVIQNPRYQVTQFGKPVTLSCSQTLNHNVMYWYQQKSSQAPKLLFHYYDKDFNNEADTPDNFQSRRPNTSFCFLDIRSPGLGDTAMYLCATSRDRDNEQFFGPGTRLTVL.

On this clone itself: One end of the junction varies from germline; a read error may be responsible. This chain joins TRBV5-1 and TRBJ1-2; 7 bases line up with TRBD1. The CDR3 totals 13 residues. The V gene's germline CDR1 is SGHRS and CDR2 YFSETQ. CDR3 DNA: TGCGCCAGCAGCCCCATCGGGACAGAAAAGAGTGACTTC. This translates into CASSPIGTEKSDF. Combining the CDR3 with reference TRBV5-1 and TRBJ1-2 gives the whole variable domain KAGVTQTPRYLIKTRGQQVTLSCSPISGHRSVSWYQQTPGQGLQFLFEYFSETQRNKGNFPGRFSGRQFSNSRSEMNVSTLELGDSALYLCASSPIGTEKSDFGSGTRLTVV.

The chain is built from TRBV7-8 and TRBJ2-4; TRBD2 is a possible D gene (6 bases). Germline-derived CDR1 and CDR2 are SGHVS and FQNEAQ. The CDR3 has 14 residues. V was clipped by 5 bases and J by 7 bases, with 15 bases between them. CDR3 DNA: TGTGCCAGCAGCGGACTAAGGGGATGGAACATTCAGTACTTC. Protein sequence: CASSGLRGWNIQYF.

There are a few counts of this clone. This chain uses TRBV27 with TRBJ1-1; D is unclear. There are 14 residues in the CDR3. CDR1 is MNHEY, CDR2 SMNVEV, per germline (reference sequence). Trimming took off 0 bases at V and 1 base at J, with 6 bases between the two ends. CDR3 nucleotides: TGTGCCAGCAGTTTATCGAGCGGGAACACTGAAGCTTTCTTT. Encoded protein: CASSLSSGNTEAFF.

CDR3 residues: CATTGTSGGGNEQFF. CDR3 DNA sequence: TGTGCCACCACCGGGACTAGCGGGGGCGGGAATGAGCAGTTCTTC. The V gene is TRBV15, the J gene TRBJ2-1, with 14 bases that match TRBD2. This CDR3 spans 15 amino acids. Trimming removed 7 bases from V and 7 bases from J; junction bases left unmatched: 6. Germline CDR1 and CDR2: LNHNV and YYDKDF (reference sequence). The full variable domain, completed using reference TRBV15 and TRBJ2-1, is DAMVIQNPRYQVTQFGKPVTLSCSQTLNHNVMYWYQQKSSQAPKLLFHYYDKDFNNEADTPDNFQSRRPNTSFCFLDIRSPGLGDTAMYLCATTGTSGGGNEQFFGPGTRLTVL.